The clone carrying this T cell receptor beta chain was counted a single time. These data are taken from a study of blood T cell repertoires in COVID-19. Authors' data handling: Estimated nucleated cell counts came from reference gene primer amplification. Using immunoSEQ multiplex PCR, the repertoire was profiled, and TCRdb retains in-frame clones only, with some absent. The V and J calls and clone size were taken over from that table, and D and trimming were inferred from the DNA. The profile shows 95,000 to 110,000 clones, approximately 85% of them singletons. The CDR3 spans 16 residues. Germline CDR1 is SEHNR and CDR2 is FQNEAQ (reference sequence). V lost 0 bases to trimming and J lost 5 bases, with 16 bases between them.

The chain combines TRBV7-9 with TRBJ1-2; no clear D. The sample comprised peripheral blood. The receptor was isolated from a man in his 60s with acute or convalescent COVID-19. CDR3 DNA: TGTGCCAGCAGCTTAGCGGACGAGGGTTTTTCGTATGGCTACACCTTC. Translation gives CASSLADEGFSYGYTF.